Shown below are 30 T cell receptor beta chains from a single sample sequenced in a study of T cells in Graves' hyperthyroidism and ophthalmopathy. Researchers took RNA transcripts and amplified the TCR beta CDR3 regions from them. During a first-round RT-PCR of the TCR CDR3, the HTBI primer set was used. TCRdb ran MiXCR on the multiplex PCR reads and lists one entry per CDR3 protein. In the table there are hundreds of thousands of distinct CDR3 sequences, just over 35% of which are singletons. Sequencing was done on a sample of blood. The source of these receptors is a woman between 40 and 50 years old with Graves' hyperthyroidism.

The chain joins TRBV20-1 to TRBJ1-5, with TRBD1 matching 10 bases. The CDR3 extends over 15 amino acids. Unmatched junction bases numbered 10, after V lost 7 bases and J lost 4 bases. Germline CDR1 is DFQATT and CDR2 is SNEGSKA (reference sequence). The CDR3 reads CSVPGQGSGNQPQHF. The CDR3 DNA reads TGCAGTGTACCGGGACAGGGGAGTGGGAATCAGCCCCAGCATTTT.

There are many counts of this clonotype. The chain uses TRBV20-1 and TRBJ2-7; D may be TRBD2 (6 bases). Deletions cut 3 bases from V and 0 bases from J, with 12 bases between. This CDR3 contains 14 residues. The germline CDR1 and CDR2 sequences are DFQATT and SNEGSKA (reference sequence). The CDR3 loop reads CSASGDSSSYEQYF. The CDR3 coding sequence is TGCAGTGCTAGCGGGGACTCGAGCTCCTACGAGCAGTACTTC.

This clonotype was counted ten times or more. V and J are TRBV7-2 and TRBJ2-5; no definite D call. This CDR3 has 12 amino acids. Germline assignment: CDR1 SGHTA and CDR2 FQGNSA. The ends were cut back, 5 bases at V and 7 bases at J, with 11 bases in the middle. The CDR3 reads CASSPGLGTQYF. CDR3 DNA sequence: TGTGCCAGCAGCCCTGGGTTGGGGACCCAGTACTTC. The full variable domain, completed using reference TRBV7-2 and TRBJ2-5, is GAGVSQSPSNKVTEKGKDVELRCDPISGHTALYWYRQSLGQGLEFLIYFQGNSAPDKSGLPSDRFSAERTGGSVSTLTIQRTQQEDSAVYLCASSPGLGTQYFGPGTRLLVL.

J is TRBJ1-4 and V is TRBV7-9; maybe TRBD1 (6 bases). Germline V CDR1 and CDR2: SEHNR, FQNEAQ (reference sequence). The ends were cut back, 4 bases at V and 12 bases at J, with 24 bases in the middle. The CDR3 loop spans 16 amino acids. The DNA for the CDR3 is TGTGCCAGCAGCTCCGGGGGGACAAGCTATGAGGGGCAACTGTTTTTT. Protein: CASSSGGTSYEGQLFF.

In this sample, this clonotype turned up many times. This rearrangement joins TRBV7-3 to TRBJ1-1; possibly TRBD1 for D (6 bases). The CDR3 is 13 amino acids. V dropped 8 bases and J dropped 5 bases, with 15 bases sitting between them. The germline V gene has CDR1 SGHTA and CDR2 FQGTGA. CDR3 in amino acids: CASSEQGSTEAFF. The DNA of the CDR3 is TGTGCCAGCTCTGAACAGGGATCAACTGAAGCTTTCTTT.

The rearrangement joins TRBV9 to TRBJ2-7, with 8 positions matching TRBD1. Per germline, CDR1 SGDLS and CDR2 YYNGEE. Germline trimming cut 4 bases from V and 0 bases from J; bases unmatched to any gene: 9. The CDR3 has 16 residues. CDR3 in DNA: TGTGCCAGCAGCCCCACAGGTGACAGGGGCTCCTACGAGCAGTACTTC. It specifies CASSPTGDRGSYEQYF.

The chain combines TRBV7-9 with TRBJ2-7, with 12 bases aligning to TRBD2. This CDR3 is built from 15 residues. CDR1 is SEHNR, CDR2 FQNEAQ, per germline (reference sequence). V lost 4 bases to trimming and J lost 6 bases; unmatched junction nucleotides: 7. The CDR3 sequence is CASSSTSGGRSEQYF. The CDR3 nucleotides are TGTGCCAGCAGCTCCACTAGCGGGGGGCGATCCGAGCAGTACTTC.

V is TRBV28 and J is TRBJ2-7; TRBD1 aligns across 9 bases. Germline values: CDR1 MDHEN, CDR2 SYDVKM. V shed 2 bases and J 7 bases; nucleotides not matched to a gene: 9. The CDR3 runs 15 residues. The CDR3 here is CASSLGTGTPWEQYF. The CDR3 coding sequence is TGTGCCAGCAGTTTAGGGACAGGGACGCCTTGGGAGCAGTACTTC.

The chain recombines TRBV20-1 with TRBJ1-5; 7 nucleotides match TRBD1. V lost 6 bases and J lost 0; bases outside the gene matches: 11. Per germline, CDR1 DFQATT and CDR2 SNEGSKA (reference sequence). The CDR3 extends over 16 amino acids. CDR3: CSAMTGYLDSNQPQHF. For the CDR3, the DNA is TGCAGTGCCATGACAGGGTACCTTGATAGCAATCAGCCCCAGCATTTT.

About this clonotype: This may be a read error, as it is one base from a much larger clone. The gene calls are TRBV7-8 and TRBJ1-3; D remains ambiguous. Germline-derived CDR1 and CDR2 are SGHVS and FQNEAQ. The CDR3 runs to 15 residues. This CDR3 reads CASRDWSSSGNTMYF. The CDR3 DNA follows: TGTGCCAGCAGGGACTGGAGCTCCTCTGGAAACACCATGTATTTT.

The chain couples TRBV24-1 to TRBJ2-2; the match to TRBD1 covers 11 bases. The J segment lost 1 base and the V segment lost 9 bases, leaving 9 bases of the junction unmatched. CDR1 is KGHDR and CDR2 is SFDVKD in the germline V gene. This CDR3 has 17 amino acids. This chain's CDR3 is CATAGHGTGGNTGELFF. The CDR3 nucleotides read TGTGCCACCGCTGGACACGGGACAGGGGGGAACACCGGGGAGCTGTTTTTT.

In regard to this clonotype: This may be a read error, as it is one base from a much larger clone. The chain links TRBV19 to TRBJ1-4; D is unresolved. CDR1 and CDR2 (germline): LNHDA, SQIVND (reference sequence). The CDR3 sequence is 14 residues long. CDR3 amino acids: CASGIMGRGEKLFF. DNA of the CDR3: TGTGCCAGTGGTATCATGGGGAGAGGTGAAAAACTGTTTTTT.

This clonotype was recorded many times. The rearrangement uses TRBV10-3 and TRBJ2-5; perhaps D is TRBD1 or TRBD2 (6 bases each). This CDR3 has 14 residues. The V and J ends lost 3 bases and 2 bases respectively, with 10 bases between them. Germline V lookup: CDR1 ENHRY, CDR2 SYGVKD. The DNA of the CDR3 is TGTGCCATCAGTGATAGGGGGGTACAAGAGACCCAGTACTTC. Protein sequence: CAISDRGVQETQYF.

V gene TRBV7-9 combines with J gene TRBJ1-2; the match to TRBD1 covers 7 bases. V shed 7 bases, J shed 4 bases, and the junction held 9 bases outside the gene matches. Germline CDR1 reads SEHNR; CDR2 reads FQNEAQ (reference sequence). The CDR3 length is 14 residues. This chain's CDR3 is CASNPQGDGYGYTF. CDR3 in DNA: TGTGCCAGCAACCCTCAGGGGGATGGCTATGGCTACACCTTC.

This clonotype was observed a handful of times. The chain employs TRBV7-2 and TRBJ2-7, with TRBD2 identical over 8 bases. V lost 7 bases to trimming and J lost 1 base; unmatched junction nucleotides: 6. The CDR3 spans 14 residues. Per germline, CDR1 SGHTA and CDR2 FQGNSA. The CDR3 is CASKPSSGSYEQYF. CDR3 DNA sequence: TGTGCCAGCAAACCGTCTAGCGGGTCCTACGAGCAGTACTTC.

In this sample, this clonotype turned up a few times. Relative to the germline gene, one junction end is altered; a read error may explain this. V gene TRBV7-7 combines with J gene TRBJ2-3; a weak D match, TRBD1 (6 bases). The germline V gene encodes CDR1 SSHAT and CDR2 FNYEAQ (reference sequence). The CDR3 contains 13 residues. The CDR3 sequence: CASSPRQADTQYF. The CDR3 DNA follows: TGTGCTAGCAGCCCCCGACAGGCAGATACGCAGTATTTT.

This clonotype has ten or more counts. This chain joins TRBV6-1 and TRBJ1-1, with D uncertain. CDR1 MNHNS and CDR2 SASEGT come from the germline V gene. V was trimmed by 4 bases and J by 10 bases, leaving 13 bases between them. This CDR3 spans 12 amino acids. In DNA form, the CDR3 reads TGTGCCAGCAGTGCCTTAGACTTAGGAGCTTTCTTT. Translation: CASSALDLGAFF.

This clonotype was seen more than once but under ten times. The rearrangement links TRBV12-3 or TRBV12-4 to TRBJ1-1; 10 bases map to TRBD1. The V and J ends lost 8 bases and 4 bases, in that order; junction bases with no gene match: 13. This CDR3 region has 16 residues. The CDR3 nucleotides are TGTGCCAGCTCCCCAGGGACAGGGGCTGTTGGCACTGAAGCTTTCTTT. Amino acid sequence: CASSPGTGAVGTEAFF.

This clonotype was seen only a few times. An end of the junction does not agree with germline; a read error may underlie this. This chain connects TRBV10-3 to TRBJ1-2, with 8 positions matching TRBD1. There are 16 residues in the CDR3. CDR1 and CDR2 (germline): ENHRY, SYGVKD. The CDR3: CASSEARGQGNYGYTF. The CDR3 nucleotides are TGTGCCAGCAGTGAAGCGCGTGGACAGGGAAACTATGGCTACACCTTC.

Notes on this clonotype: An end of the junction does not agree with germline; a read error may underlie this. The gene calls are TRBV12-3 or TRBV12-4 and TRBJ1-2; D is undetermined. The CDR3 runs to 16 residues. In DNA form, the CDR3 reads TGTGCCAGCAGTTTGGGCGAGTGGACCGATCTTTATGGCTGCACCTTC. This translates into CASSLGEWTDLYGCTF.

There are a few counts of this clonotype. V and J are TRBV13 and TRBJ1-1, with 12 bases lining up with TRBD1. In germline, CDR1 is PRHDT, CDR2 FYEKMQ (reference sequence). Trimming took 4 bases from V and 2 from J; bases not matched to a gene: 17. The CDR3 runs 20 residues. The CDR3 region has the DNA TGTGCCAGCAGCTCTATAGCCGGGACAGGGGGCGGTATCCCAAACACTGAAGCTTTCTTT. Translation: CASSSIAGTGGGIPNTEAFF.

The chain uses TRBV9 and TRBJ2-5; TRBD2 aligns across 8 bases. The trim removed 0 bases at V and 1 base at J, leaving 5 bases unmatched. From germline, CDR1 is SGDLS and CDR2 YYNGEE. CDR3 length: 16 residues. The CDR3 sequence is CASSVAGSGVQETQYF. The CDR3 DNA sequence: TGTGCCAGCAGCGTAGCGGGTAGCGGGGTCCAAGAGACCCAGTACTTC. The whole variable domain, filled in from reference TRBV9 and TRBJ2-5, reads DSGVTQTPKHLITATGQRVTLRCSPRSGDLSVYWYQQSLDQGLQFLIQYYNGEERAKGNILERFSAQQFPDLHSELNLSSLELGDSALYFCASSVAGSGVQETQYFGPGTRLLVL.

The V gene is TRBV7-9, the J gene TRBJ1-2; unclear D gene. The ends were cut back, 5 bases at V and 10 bases at J, with 20 bases in the middle. This CDR3 is built from 14 residues. From germline, CDR1 is SEHNR and CDR2 FQNEAQ (reference sequence). For the CDR3, the DNA is TGTGCCAGCAGCCTCCCACCCCCCATTCAGGTCTACACCTTC. Its translation: CASSLPPPIQVYTF.

The rearrangement joins TRBV11-2 to TRBJ1-4; a weak D match, TRBD1 (5 bases). The germline V and J ends were trimmed by 6 bases and 6 bases, with 20 bases remaining between them. Germline CDR1 and CDR2: SGHAT and FQNNGV. This CDR3 is built from 16 residues. This chain's CDR3 is CASRRRLGQGHEKLFF. CDR3 coding DNA: TGTGCCAGCAGACGGCGTCTGGGGCAGGGCCATGAAAAACTGTTTTTT.

This clonotype was found a few times. The J gene is TRBJ1-2, the V gene TRBV28; D is undetermined. This CDR3 has 13 residues. Trimming removed 2 bases at V and 7 bases at J, with 11 bases between. Germline CDR1 and CDR2: MDHEN and SYDVKM. The CDR3 sequence is CASSLGRASGYTF. DNA of the CDR3: TGTGCCAGCAGTTTAGGTAGAGCGAGTGGCTACACCTTC.

This clonotype appeared a single time. Given a much more abundant clone one base away, this may be a read error. In this CDR3 the conserved last residue, phenylalanine or tryptophan, is missing, so a read error is likely. The V gene is TRBV6-4, the J gene TRBJ1-2; the D gene is possibly TRBD1 (6 bases). There are 13 residues in the CDR3. The V gene lost 6 bases and the J gene lost 5 bases, with 13 bases spanning the gap. Per the germline V gene, CDR1 is MRHNA and CDR2 is SNTAGT. CDR3 residues: CASSNTQGYGYTL. The CDR3 nucleotides are TGTGCCAGCAGCAATACACAGGGTTATGGCTACACCCTC.

This clonotype was seen at least ten times. The J gene is TRBJ1-4, the V gene TRBV2; weak D call: TRBD1 (6 bases). This CDR3 comprises 13 residues. The germline V and J ends were trimmed by 7 bases and 5 bases, with 11 bases remaining between them. CDR1 is SNHLY and CDR2 is FYNNEI in the germline V gene. The CDR3 coding sequence is TGTGCCAGCAATCGACAGGAGAATGAAAAACTGTTTTTT. Protein sequence: CASNRQENEKLFF.

The rearrangement uses TRBV4-1 and TRBJ1-1; 7 bases fit TRBD1. This CDR3 spans 16 amino acids. V shed 0 bases and J 1 base; nucleotides not matched to a gene: 5. CDR1 and CDR2 (germline): MGHRA, YSYEKL. In nucleotides, the CDR3 is TGCGCCAGCAGCCAAGAAAGGGGACAGTCGAACACTGAAGCTTTCTTT. Residues: CASSQERGQSNTEAFF.

The chain joins TRBV7-6 to TRBJ1-3; 8 positions agree with TRBD1. After removal of 5 bases from V and 0 bases from J, the junction contained 6 bases not matched to a gene. This CDR3 comprises 16 residues. Germline CDR1 and CDR2: SGHVS and FNYEAQ. DNA of the CDR3: TGTGCCAGCAGCCCGGGGACAGGAAACTCTGGAAACACCATATATTTT. This gives the protein CASSPGTGNSGNTIYF. Full variable domain (remainder filled in from reference TRBV7-6 and TRBJ1-3): GAGVSQSPRYKVTKRGQDVALRCDPISGHVSLYWYRQALGQGPEFLTYFNYEAQQDKSGLPNDRFSAERPEGSISTLTIQRTEQRDSAMYRCASSPGTGNSGNTIYFGEGSWLTVV.

This clonotype was seen a few times. The V call is TRBV6-5, the J call TRBJ1-1; TRBD1 might be the D (6 bases). Germline assignment: CDR1 MNHEY and CDR2 SVGAGI. With 5 bases removed from V and 4 bases from J, the gap between germline ends came to 14 bases. This CDR3 has 14 amino acids. The CDR3 sequence: CASSGAGEITEAFF. The CDR3 DNA reads as TGTGCCAGCAGTGGGGCAGGGGAAATCACTGAAGCTTTCTTT.